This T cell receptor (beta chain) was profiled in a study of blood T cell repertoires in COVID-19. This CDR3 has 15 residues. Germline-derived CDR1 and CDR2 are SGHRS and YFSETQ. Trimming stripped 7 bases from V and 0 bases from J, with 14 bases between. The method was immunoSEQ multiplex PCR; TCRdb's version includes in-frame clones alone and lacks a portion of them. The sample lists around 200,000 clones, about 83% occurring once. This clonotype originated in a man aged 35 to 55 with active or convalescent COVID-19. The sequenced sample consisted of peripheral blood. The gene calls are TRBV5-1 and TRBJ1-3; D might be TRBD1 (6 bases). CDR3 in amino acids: CASREDSDSGNTIYF. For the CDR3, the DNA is TGCGCCAGCCGTGAGGACAGCGACTCTGGAAACACCATATATTTT.